Below, 20 T cell receptor beta chains from the same sample are listed, as sequenced in a study of neurological immune-mediated disorders. TCRdb passed the 5' RACE reads through MiXCR, listing each CDR3 protein once. The repertoire holds 87,000 or so distinct CDR3 sequences, with 3% to 4% as singletons. The sequenced sample consisted of PBMCs. The receptors were gathered from a young woman with multiple sclerosis.

This clonotype was seen at least ten times. This chain connects TRBV20-1 to TRBJ2-6, with 7 bases that match TRBD2. The J segment lost 2 bases and the V segment lost 2 bases, leaving 6 bases of the junction unmatched. In germline, CDR1 is DFQATT, CDR2 SNEGSKA (reference sequence). CDR3 length equals 16 residues. The CDR3 loop reads CSARTGTTTGANVLTF. The CDR3 DNA follows: TGCAGTGCTAGAACCGGGACTACCACTGGGGCCAACGTCCTGACTTTC.

This clonotype occurred many times. The chain is built from TRBV25-1 and TRBJ1-2, with 7 nucleotides matching TRBD1. Germline V gives CDR1 MGHDK, CDR2 SYGVNS. The CDR3 contains 13 residues. V shed 5 bases and J 6 bases; nucleotides not matched to a gene: 6. CDR3 amino acids: CASSFTGANGYTF. CDR3 DNA: TGTGCCAGCAGTTTTACAGGGGCAAATGGCTACACCTTC.

This clonotype appeared many times. The gene calls are TRBV7-2 and TRBJ2-7, with 9 bases aligning to TRBD1. CDR1 is SGHTA and CDR2 is FQGNSA in the germline V gene. The CDR3 spans 16 residues. The ends lost 0 bases at V and 3 bases at J; junction bases unmatched: 6. In DNA, the CDR3 is TGTGCCAGCAGCTTAGCGTCGACAGGGGGTTTCTACGAGCAGTACTTC. It translates to CASSLASTGGFYEQYF.

At least ten counts were recorded for this clonotype. The chain carries TRBV21-1 and TRBJ2-5; TRBD1 is the table's D call and was not checked against the DNA. TRBV21-1 is described as a pseudogene. This CDR3 contains 16 residues. DNA for the CDR3: TGTGCCAGCAGCAATAAAGGGGACGGAGAGCAAGAGACCCAGTACTTC. Its protein is CASSNKGDGEQETQYF.

This clonotype was observed many times. The gene calls are TRBV19 and TRBJ1-2, with 7 bases matching TRBD1. The CDR3 is made up of 14 amino acids. The germline V gene has CDR1 LNHDA and CDR2 SQIVND (reference sequence). Trimming removed 10 bases from V and 8 bases from J; junction bases left unmatched: 16. CDR3 DNA: TGTGCCACCTCCTCGCAGACAGGGAGCGGCGGCTACACCTTC. This codes for CATSSQTGSGGYTF.

In this sample, this clonotype turned up many times. The V and J genes are TRBV18 and TRBJ2-5; no firm D call. V was pared by 0 bases and J by 4 bases, with 12 bases between. The CDR3 covers 15 residues. CDR1 is KGHSH, CDR2 LQKENI, per germline. CDR3 sequence: CASSPPGQSRETQYF. As DNA, the CDR3 is TGTGCCAGCTCACCACCAGGCCAGAGTAGAGAGACCCAGTACTTC.

This clonotype was seen only a few times. The chain couples TRBV5-1 to TRBJ1-2, with D unclear. V was cut by 10 bases and J by 3 bases, with 22 bases left in between. The germline gives CDR1 SGHRS, CDR2 YFSETQ. The CDR3 covers 15 residues. The DNA of the CDR3 is TGCGCCTCGTCCACGGCAAACCCTATCTACTATGGCTACACCTTC. Its protein product is CASSTANPIYYGYTF.

The rearrangement uses TRBV4-2 and TRBJ1-2; 7 bases match TRBD1. This CDR3 has 15 amino acids. The V and J ends lost 2 bases and 6 bases, in that order; junction bases with no gene match: 9. Germline-derived CDR1 and CDR2 are LGHNA and YNFKEQ. Here the CDR3 reads CASSQTDRVEDGYTF. The DNA for the CDR3 is TGTGCCAGCAGCCAAACTGACAGGGTGGAAGATGGCTACACCTTC.

This clonotype was picked up many times. The CDR3: CASSSPGWTDTQYF. CDR3 bases: TGTGCCAGCAGCTCCCCGGGGTGGACAGATACGCAGTATTTT. The genes are TRBV5-5 and TRBJ2-3, with D tentatively TRBD2 (5 bases). CDR1 SGHKS and CDR2 YYEKEE come from the germline V gene (reference sequence). This CDR3 has 14 amino acids. The V gene lost 3 bases and the J gene lost 3 bases, with 11 bases spanning the gap.

With respect to this clonotype: Possible read error: a much larger clone is one base away. The V and J genes are TRBV12-3 or TRBV12-4 and TRBJ2-7, with 9 nucleotides matching TRBD2. This CDR3 has 14 residues. The V and J ends lost 4 bases and 3 bases, in that order; junction bases with no gene match: 4. This chain's CDR3 is CASSYSGGSYEQYF. The CDR3 region has the DNA TGTGCCAGCAGTTATAGCGGGGGAAGCTACGAGCAGTACTTC.

This clonotype has at least ten counts. V and J are TRBV20-1 and TRBJ2-1; 8 nucleotides align to TRBD1. The CDR3 covers 16 residues. The V gene's germline CDR1 is DFQATT and CDR2 SNEGSKA (reference sequence). Trimming cost V 2 bases and J 0 bases; bases outside gene matches: 6. Here the CDR3 reads CSARPRTGSSYNEQFF. The DNA for the CDR3 is TGCAGTGCTAGACCCCGGACAGGGAGCTCCTACAATGAGCAGTTCTTC.

This clonotype was counted at least ten times. The chain combines TRBV20-1 with TRBJ1-1; the D gene is possibly TRBD1 (5 bases). Trimming cost V 3 bases and J 1 base, with 18 bases left between them. Per germline, CDR1 DFQATT and CDR2 SNEGSKA (reference sequence). CDR3 length equals 16 residues. CDR3 in DNA: TGCAGTGCTAGGATTATTGGAGCCGGACAGAACACTGAAGCTTTCTTT. It encodes CSARIIGAGQNTEAFF.

This clonotype was counted ten times or more. This rearrangement joins TRBV6-8 to TRBJ2-1; D unclear. The CDR3 has 11 amino acids. With 7 bases removed from V and 6 bases from J, the gap between germline ends came to 7 bases. CDR1 and CDR2 from the germline V gene are MNHGY and SAAAGT. Here the CDR3 DNA reads TGTGCCAGCAAACGCGGCAATGAGCAGTTCTTC. Its protein product is CASKRGNEQFF.

The sample holds many counts of this clonotype. This chain connects TRBV2 to TRBJ2-7; D might be TRBD1 or TRBD2, each matching 7 bases. Germline V gene data show CDR1 as SNHLY and CDR2 as FYNNEI. The CDR3 runs to 13 residues. V dropped 11 bases and J dropped 3 bases, with 17 bases sitting between them. The CDR3 DNA reads as TGTGCCTGCAAAGCGGGACAGTACTACGAGCAGTACTTC. It translates to CACKAGQYYEQYF.

This clonotype was seen repeatedly, ten times or more. The chain uses TRBV5-6 and TRBJ2-1, with D tentatively TRBD2 (5 bases). The CDR3 extends over 15 amino acids. Germline CDR1 SGHDT, CDR2 YYEEEE. The V and J ends lost 0 bases and 12 bases respectively, with 19 bases between them. The CDR3 DNA reads as TGTGCCAGCAGCTTGGTGTCTAGCAATACTTGGTGGCAGTTCTTC. Translating gives CASSLVSSNTWWQFF. Full variable domain (rest looked up from reference TRBV5-6 and TRBJ2-1): DAGVTQSPTHLIKTRGQQVTLRCSPKSGHDTVSWYQQALGQGPQFIFQYYEEEERQRGNFPDRFSGHQFPNYSSELNVNALLLGDSALYLCASSLVSSNTWWQFFGPGTRLTVL.

This clonotype showed up many times. The rearrangement links TRBV7-9 to TRBJ2-1, with a weak D call TRBD2 (5 bases). The CDR3 is made up of 13 amino acids. The V end lost 4 bases, the J end lost 6 bases, and 10 bases lay between the germline ends. Germline V gene data show CDR1 as SEHNR and CDR2 as FQNEAQ (reference sequence). CDR3 DNA sequence: TGTGCCAGCAGCTGGGGTGGGAGCAATGAGCAGTTCTTC. Its translation: CASSWGGSNEQFF.

This clonotype was seen at least ten times. V gene TRBV5-1 combines with J gene TRBJ2-5; the match to TRBD2 covers 7 bases. The CDR3 has 16 residues. V was clipped by 0 bases and J by 0 bases; unmatched bases: 5. Germline CDR1 and CDR2: SGHRS and YFSETQ. CDR3 loop: CASSLDEAGYQETQYF. The CDR3 DNA reads as TGCGCCAGCAGCTTGGACGAAGCGGGGTACCAAGAGACCCAGTACTTC.

This clonotype appeared many times. The chain carries TRBV9 and TRBJ2-7; no firm D call. CDR3 length equals 14 residues. Looked up from germline, CDR1 is SGDLS and CDR2 is YYNGEE. Trimming removed 0 bases at V and 2 bases at J, with 9 bases between. The CDR3 region has the DNA TGTGCCAGCAGCGTAGACAGCAGGCCCTACGAGCAGTACTTC. Protein: CASSVDSRPYEQYF. The full variable domain, in which reference TRBV9 and TRBJ2-7 provide the parts outside the CDR3, is DSGVTQTPKHLITATGQRVTLRCSPRSGDLSVYWYQQSLDQGLQFLIQYYNGEERAKGNILERFSAQQFPDLHSELNLSSLELGDSALYFCASSVDSRPYEQYFGPGTRLTVT.

The genes are TRBV7-9 and TRBJ2-1, with TRBD2 identical over 8 bases. The V gene end was trimmed by 4 bases and the J gene end by 7 bases; junction bases not matched to a gene: 12. The CDR3 totals 16 residues. The germline V gene encodes CDR1 SEHNR and CDR2 FQNEAQ (reference sequence). CDR3 in DNA: TGTGCCAGCAGCTCAGGTTTAGCGGGGCTGATTAATGAGCAGTTCTTC. Its translation: CASSSGLAGLINEQFF.

Ten or more counts support this clonotype. The CDR3, as DNA: TGTGCCGGCGGGGACAGCAACACCGGGGAGCTGTTTTTT. Translating it yields CAGGDSNTGELFF. This chain joins TRBV10-3 and TRBJ2-2, with D possibly being TRBD1 (7 bases). The CDR3 is 13 amino acids. With 11 bases removed from V and 2 bases from J, the gap between germline ends came to 12 bases. In germline, CDR1 is ENHRY, CDR2 SYGVKD.